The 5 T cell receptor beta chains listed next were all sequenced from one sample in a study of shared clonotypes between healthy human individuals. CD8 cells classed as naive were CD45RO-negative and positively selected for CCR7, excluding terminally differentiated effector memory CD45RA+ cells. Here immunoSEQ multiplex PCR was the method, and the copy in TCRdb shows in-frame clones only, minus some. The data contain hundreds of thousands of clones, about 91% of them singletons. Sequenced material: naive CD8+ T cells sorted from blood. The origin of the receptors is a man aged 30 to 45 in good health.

In DNA, the CDR3 is TGTGCCAGCAGCGGTGGTTCTAATGAGCAGTTCTTC. Amino acids: CASSGGSNEQFF. The V and J genes are TRBV9 and TRBJ2-1; D remains ambiguous. The CDR3 length is 12 residues. Germline CDR1 SGDLS, CDR2 YYNGEE. Trimming shortened V by 3 bases and J by 7 bases, and 8 bases separated the two germline ends.

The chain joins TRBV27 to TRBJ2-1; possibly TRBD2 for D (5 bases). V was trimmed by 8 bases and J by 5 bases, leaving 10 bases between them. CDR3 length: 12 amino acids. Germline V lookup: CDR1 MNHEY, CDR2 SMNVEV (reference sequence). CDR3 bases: TGTGCCAGCGGGAGTTGGAACAATGAGCAGTTCTTC. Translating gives CASGSWNNEQFF.

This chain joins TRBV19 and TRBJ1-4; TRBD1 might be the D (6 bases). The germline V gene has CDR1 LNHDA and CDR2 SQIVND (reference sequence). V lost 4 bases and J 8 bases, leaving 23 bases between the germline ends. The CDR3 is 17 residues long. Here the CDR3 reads CASSTSARGLLEEKLFF. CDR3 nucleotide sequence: TGTGCCAGTAGTACCTCCGCCCGGGGGCTTTTGGAGGAAAAACTGTTTTTT.

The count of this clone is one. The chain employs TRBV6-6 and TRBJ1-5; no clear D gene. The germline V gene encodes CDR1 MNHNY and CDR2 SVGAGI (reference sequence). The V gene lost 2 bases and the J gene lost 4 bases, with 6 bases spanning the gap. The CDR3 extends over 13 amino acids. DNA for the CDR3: TGTGCCAGCAGTTACGGATGGAATCAGCCCCAGCATTTT. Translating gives CASSYGWNQPQHF.

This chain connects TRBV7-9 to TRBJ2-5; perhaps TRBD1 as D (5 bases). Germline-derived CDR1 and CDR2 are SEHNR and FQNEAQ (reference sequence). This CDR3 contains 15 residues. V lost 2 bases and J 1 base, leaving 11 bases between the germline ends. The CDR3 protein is CASSLLLDSQETQYF. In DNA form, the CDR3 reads TGTGCCAGCAGCTTACTTCTCGACAGCCAAGAGACCCAGTACTTC.